These 12 T cell receptor beta chains share one sample of origin, sequenced in a study of early T cells in non-severe SARS-CoV-2 infection. MiXCR, applied by TCRdb to the 5' RACE reads, yields one record per CDR3 protein. The data show 30,000 or so distinct CDR3 sequences, with 5% to 7% seen just once and about 20% held by the top ten. The specimen was whole blood. These receptor sequences come from an adult who was a healthcare worker with PCR-confirmed SARS-CoV-2 infection or an uninfected control (not recorded which).

This clonotype was picked up many times. J is TRBJ1-2 and V is TRBV29-1; D is unresolved. Germline lookup yields CDR1 SQVTM and CDR2 ANQGSEA. CDR3 length equals 11 residues. V lost 5 bases and J lost 1, with 5 bases in between. As DNA, the CDR3 is TGCAGCGTTTCTTTTAACTATGGCTACACCTTC. Translating gives CSVSFNYGYTF.

There are many counts of this clonotype. This sequence joins TRBV20-1 and TRBJ2-3; TRBD2 might be the D (6 bases). The V gene's germline CDR1 is DFQATT and CDR2 SNEGSKA (reference sequence). The CDR3 consists of 12 residues. The V end was cut by 6 bases, the J end by 5 bases, with 12 bases between. CDR3 loop: CSAGGTQDTQYF. The CDR3, as DNA: TGCAGTGCAGGAGGGACGCAAGATACGCAGTATTTT.

The chain uses TRBV7-2 and TRBJ1-5; D gene ambiguous. The V and J ends lost 5 bases and 6 bases respectively, with 11 bases between them. The CDR3 loop spans 13 amino acids. Germline-derived CDR1 and CDR2 are SGHTA and FQGNSA. The CDR3 loop is CASSPNPLQPQHF. Written as DNA, the CDR3 is TGTGCCAGCAGCCCCAACCCCCTTCAGCCCCAGCATTTT.

This clonotype has more than one count but fewer than ten. V usage is TRBV5-8 and J usage is TRBJ2-5; 13 nucleotides align to TRBD2. The V segment lost 4 bases and the J segment 5 bases; nucleotides outside the gene matches: 8. Looked up from germline, CDR1 is SGHTS and CDR2 is YDEGEE. The CDR3 is made up of 16 amino acids. In DNA form, the CDR3 reads TGTGCCAGCAGCATAACTAGCGGGGGGGCCTTGGAGACCCAGTACTTC. This gives the protein CASSITSGGALETQYF.

This clonotype has only a few counts. The gene calls are TRBV3-1 and TRBJ2-7; D may be TRBD2 (5 bases). Trimming removed 1 base at V and 6 bases at J, with 16 bases between. The CDR3 sequence is 15 residues long. Germline V gene lookup returns CDR1 LGHDT and CDR2 YNNKEL (reference sequence). The CDR3 here is CASSQGAGPGSEQYF. DNA for the CDR3: TGTGCCAGCAGCCAAGGGGCGGGCCCCGGAAGCGAGCAGTACTTC.

This clonotype was detected only a few times. The chain combines TRBV5-1 with TRBJ1-1; TRBD1 is a possible D gene (5 bases). This CDR3 contains 15 residues. V lost 8 bases to trimming and J lost 0 bases, with 17 bases between them. The germline V gene has CDR1 SGHRS and CDR2 YFSETQ. The CDR3 DNA follows: TGCGCCAGTCTCGGCCAGGGTGGTATGAACACTGAAGCTTTCTTT. Protein product: CASLGQGGMNTEAFF.

The sample holds many counts of this clonotype. The gene calls are TRBV6-2 or TRBV6-3 and TRBJ2-7; D is possibly TRBD2 (6 bases). CDR3 length: 15 residues. From germline, CDR1 is MNHEY and CDR2 SVGEGT. V was clipped by 6 bases and J by 0 bases, with 15 bases between them. DNA for the CDR3: TGTGCCAGCAGCACTAGCTTTTCGAGCTCCTACGAGCAGTACTTC. This encodes CASSTSFSSSYEQYF.

This clonotype occurred a few times. The chain combines TRBV20-1 with TRBJ2-5, with 9 bases matching TRBD2. The germline CDR1 and CDR2 sequences are DFQATT and SNEGSKA (reference sequence). V gave up 4 bases and J gave up 3 bases; unmatched junction bases: 12. CDR3 size: 16 residues. The chain's CDR3 is CSATKGLTSGKETQYF. DNA of the CDR3: TGCAGTGCTACAAAGGGGTTGACTAGCGGCAAAGAGACCCAGTACTTC.

The chain carries TRBV11-2 and TRBJ2-1; 8 positions match TRBD2. Germline V lookup: CDR1 SGHAT, CDR2 FQNNGV. Trimming took 3 bases from V and 0 from J; bases not matched to a gene: 7. The length of the CDR3 is 17 residues. CDR3 DNA: TGTGCCAGCAGCTTGACGAGCGGGGGAAGCTCCTACAATGAGCAGTTCTTC. Encoded protein: CASSLTSGGSSYNEQFF.

This clonotype was seen ten or more times. This CDR3 reads CASSLDHRGAGYNEQFF. CDR3 bases: TGTGCCAGCAGCTTAGACCACCGGGGGGCAGGGTACAATGAGCAGTTCTTC. The chain joins TRBV7-2 to TRBJ2-1; maybe TRBD2 (7 bases). V was trimmed by 1 base and J by 4 bases, leaving 17 bases between them. Germline CDR1 reads SGHTA; CDR2 reads FQGNSA. There are 17 residues in the CDR3. The whole variable domain, filled in from reference TRBV7-2 and TRBJ2-1, reads GAGVSQSPSNKVTEKGKDVELRCDPISGHTALYWYRQSLGQGLEFLIYFQGNSAPDKSGLPSDRFSAERTGGSVSTLTIQRTQQEDSAVYLCASSLDHRGAGYNEQFFGPGTRLTVL.

This clonotype was found many times. The V call is TRBV12-3 or TRBV12-4, the J call TRBJ1-6; no definite D call. Trimming stripped 6 bases from V and 10 bases from J, with 10 bases between. The CDR3 contains 12 residues. CDR3 region: CASRSTDSPLHF. The CDR3 DNA is TGTGCCAGCAGATCAACCGACTCACCCCTCCACTTT.

This clonotype occurred a few times. The chain carries TRBV28 and TRBJ1-1, with 8 bases identical to TRBD1. CDR3 length: 12 amino acids. J gave up 10 bases and V 5 bases, and 6 bases lay outside the gene matches. Germline CDR1 and CDR2: MDHEN and SYDVKM. The CDR3 coding sequence is TGTGCCAGCAGTCCGACAGGGGATGGAGCTTTCTTT. Translated: CASSPTGDGAFF.